This paragraph reports one TCR beta chain. As yet, its antigen is unknown. Since all of the isolated RNA was reverse transcribed, expressed TCRB transcripts were what got sequenced. Profiling relied on immunoSEQ multiplex PCR, and the TCRdb table lists in-frame clones only, not all of them. The table includes around 340,000 clones, 9.3% detected once. Germline assignment: CDR1 MNHEY and CDR2 SVGAGI. J was trimmed by 3 bases and V by 6 bases; bases with no gene match: 5. CDR3 length equals 14 residues. This record belongs to a study of beta chain features in type 1 diabetes. Overall study context: Age, gender and cell yields were alike across patients and healthy donors. Regarding the study as a whole: Type 1 diabetes patients had TCRB CDR3s that were shorter (moderately but significantly so) in all four CD4+ subsets. For cells with high TCR expression, cDNA sequencing could yield over-representation. Junctions at VDJ sites from type 1 diabetes patients had fewer insertions and more deletions.

A heparinised blood draw that averaged about 120 mL was obtained once from each donor. Input material: central memory CD4+ T cells from blood. The chain links TRBV6-5 to TRBJ1-5; 7 bases agree with TRBD1. This receptor was obtained from a man younger than 40 with type 1 diabetes. The CDR3 DNA is TGTGCCAGCAGGAAAGGGGGCTACAATCAGCCCCAGCATTTT. The encoded protein is CASRKGGYNQPQHF.